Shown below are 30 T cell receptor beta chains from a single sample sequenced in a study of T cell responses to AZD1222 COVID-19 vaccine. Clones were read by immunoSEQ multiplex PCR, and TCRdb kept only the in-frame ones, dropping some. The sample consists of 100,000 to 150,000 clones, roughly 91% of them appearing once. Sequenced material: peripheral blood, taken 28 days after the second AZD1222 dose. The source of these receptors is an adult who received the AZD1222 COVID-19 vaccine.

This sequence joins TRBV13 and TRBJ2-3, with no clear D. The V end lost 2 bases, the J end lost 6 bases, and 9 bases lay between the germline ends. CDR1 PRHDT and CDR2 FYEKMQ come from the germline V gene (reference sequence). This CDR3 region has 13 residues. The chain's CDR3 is CASSLQPGDTQYF. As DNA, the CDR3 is TGTGCCAGCAGCTTACAGCCCGGGGATACGCAGTATTTT.

In DNA form, the CDR3 reads TGTGCCAGCAGTCCCCGCGGGGGTAGCAATCAGCCCCAGCATTTT. Translating it yields CASSPRGGSNQPQHF. This rearrangement joins TRBV27 to TRBJ1-5; a possible D gene is TRBD1 (5 bases). Germline lookup yields CDR1 MNHEY and CDR2 SMNVEV (reference sequence). V was shortened by 5 bases and J by 0 bases, with 11 bases between the two germline ends. The CDR3 is made up of 15 amino acids.

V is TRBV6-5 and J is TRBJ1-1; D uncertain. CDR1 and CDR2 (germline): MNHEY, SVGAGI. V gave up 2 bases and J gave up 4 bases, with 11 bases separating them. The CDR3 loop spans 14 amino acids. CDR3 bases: TGTGCCAGCAGTTACGCCGGATGGAGCACTGAAGCTTTCTTT. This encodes CASSYAGWSTEAFF.

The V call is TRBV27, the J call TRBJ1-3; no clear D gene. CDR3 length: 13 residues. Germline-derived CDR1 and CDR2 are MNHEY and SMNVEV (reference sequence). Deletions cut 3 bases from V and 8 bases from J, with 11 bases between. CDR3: CASSFTISDTIYF. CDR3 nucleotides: TGTGCCAGCAGTTTCACAATATCCGACACCATATATTTT.

The CDR3 coding sequence is TGTGCCAGTACCGACCCCTTTAGGAACATTCAGTACTTC. This codes for CASTDPFRNIQYF. The rearrangement links TRBV19 to TRBJ2-4, with D hard to call. The germline CDR1 and CDR2 sequences are LNHDA and SQIVND (reference sequence). Trimming took off 7 bases at V and 7 bases at J, with 14 bases between the two ends. This CDR3 is 13 amino acids long.

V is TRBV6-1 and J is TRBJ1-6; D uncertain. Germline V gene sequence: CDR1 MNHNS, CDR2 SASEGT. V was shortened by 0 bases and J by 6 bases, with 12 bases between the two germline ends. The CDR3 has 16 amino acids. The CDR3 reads CASSEALNNFNSPLHF. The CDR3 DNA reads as TGTGCCAGCAGTGAAGCGCTTAACAACTTTAATTCACCCCTCCACTTT.

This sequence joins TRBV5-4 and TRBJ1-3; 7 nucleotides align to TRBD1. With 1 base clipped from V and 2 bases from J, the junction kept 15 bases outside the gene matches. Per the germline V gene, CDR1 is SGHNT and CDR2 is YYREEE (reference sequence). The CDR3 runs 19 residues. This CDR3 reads CASSLKTGYPNTPGNTIYF. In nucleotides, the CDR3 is TGTGCCAGCAGCTTGAAGACAGGGTACCCCAACACACCTGGAAACACCATATATTTT.

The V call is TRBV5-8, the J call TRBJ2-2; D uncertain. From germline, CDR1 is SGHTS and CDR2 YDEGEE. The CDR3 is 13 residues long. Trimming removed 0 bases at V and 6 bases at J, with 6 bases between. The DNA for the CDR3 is TGTGCCAGCAGCTTGGGCGTGGCCGGGGAGCTGTTTTTT. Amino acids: CASSLGVAGELFF.

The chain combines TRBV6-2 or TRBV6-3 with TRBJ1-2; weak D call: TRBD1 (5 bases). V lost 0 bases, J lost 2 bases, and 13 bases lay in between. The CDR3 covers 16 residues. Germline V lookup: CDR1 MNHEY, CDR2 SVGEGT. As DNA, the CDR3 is TGTGCCAGCAGTTACTCGAAATTGGGGGGAAACTATGGCTACACCTTC. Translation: CASSYSKLGGNYGYTF.

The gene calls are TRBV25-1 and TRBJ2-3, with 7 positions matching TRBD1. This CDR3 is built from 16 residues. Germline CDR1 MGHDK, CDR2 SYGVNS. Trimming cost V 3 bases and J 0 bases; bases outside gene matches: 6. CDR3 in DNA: TGTGCCAGCAGTGAGCAGGGGGAAAGAAGCACAGATACGCAGTATTTT. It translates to CASSEQGERSTDTQYF. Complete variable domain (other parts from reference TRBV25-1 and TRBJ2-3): EADIYQTPRYLVIGTGKKITLECSQTMGHDKMYWYQQDPGMELHLIHYSYGVNSTEKGDLSSESTVSRIRTEHFPLTLESARPSHTSQYLCASSEQGERSTDTQYFGPGTRLTVL.

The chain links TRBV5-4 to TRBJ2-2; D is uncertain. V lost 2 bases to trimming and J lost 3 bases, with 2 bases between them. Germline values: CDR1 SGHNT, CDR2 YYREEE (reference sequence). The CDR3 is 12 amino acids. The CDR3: CASSLYTGELFF. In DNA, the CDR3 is TGTGCCAGCAGCTTATACACCGGGGAGCTGTTTTTT.

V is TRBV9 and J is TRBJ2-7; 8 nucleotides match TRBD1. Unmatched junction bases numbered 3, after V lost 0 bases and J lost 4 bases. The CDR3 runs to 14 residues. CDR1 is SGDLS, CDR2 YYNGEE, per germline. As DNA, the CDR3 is TGTGCCAGCAGCGTAGGGACAGGGACATACGAGCAGTACTTC. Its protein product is CASSVGTGTYEQYF.

The CDR3 coding sequence is TGCAGCGTTGAAGAAAAATCCAGGGAATCAGATACGCAGTATTTT. Translated, it gives CSVEEKSRESDTQYF. V usage is TRBV29-1 and J usage is TRBJ2-3; tentatively, D is TRBD1 (5 bases). V was trimmed by 0 bases and J by 4 bases, leaving 14 bases between them. Germline CDR1 and CDR2: SQVTM and ANQGSEA. The CDR3 consists of 15 residues.

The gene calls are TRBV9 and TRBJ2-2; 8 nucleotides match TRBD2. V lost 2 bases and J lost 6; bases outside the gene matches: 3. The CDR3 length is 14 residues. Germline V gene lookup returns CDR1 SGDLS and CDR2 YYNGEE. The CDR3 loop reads CASSVRTSPGELFF. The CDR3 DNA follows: TGTGCCAGCAGCGTCCGGACTAGCCCCGGGGAGCTGTTTTTT.

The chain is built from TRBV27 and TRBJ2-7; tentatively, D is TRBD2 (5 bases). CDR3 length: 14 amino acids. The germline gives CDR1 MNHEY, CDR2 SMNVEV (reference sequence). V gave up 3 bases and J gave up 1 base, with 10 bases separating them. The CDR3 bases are TGTGCCAGCAGTTTTGGCGGGCTATCCTACGAGCAGTACTTC. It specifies CASSFGGLSYEQYF.

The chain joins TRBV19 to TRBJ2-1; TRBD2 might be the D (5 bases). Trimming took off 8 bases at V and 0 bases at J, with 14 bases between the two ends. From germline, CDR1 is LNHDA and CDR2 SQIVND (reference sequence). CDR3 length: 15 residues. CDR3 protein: CASHISGYSYNEQFF. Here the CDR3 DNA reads TGTGCCAGTCACATCAGCGGTTACTCCTACAATGAGCAGTTCTTC.

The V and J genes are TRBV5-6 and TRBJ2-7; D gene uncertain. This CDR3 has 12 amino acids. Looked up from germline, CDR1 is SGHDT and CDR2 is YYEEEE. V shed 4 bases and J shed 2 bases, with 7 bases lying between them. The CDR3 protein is CASSRTAYEQYF. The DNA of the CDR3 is TGTGCCAGCAGCCGGACGGCCTACGAGCAGTACTTC.

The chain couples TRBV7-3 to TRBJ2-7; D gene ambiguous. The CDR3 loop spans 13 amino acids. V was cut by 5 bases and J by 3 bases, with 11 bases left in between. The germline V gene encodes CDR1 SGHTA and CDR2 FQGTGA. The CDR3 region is CASSRSPFYEQYF. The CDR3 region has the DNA TGTGCCAGCAGCCGGAGCCCCTTCTACGAGCAGTACTTC. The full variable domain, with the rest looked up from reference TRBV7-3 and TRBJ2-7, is GAGVSQTPSNKVTEKGKYVELRCDPISGHTALYWYRQSLGQGPEFLIYFQGTGAADDSGLPNDRFFAVRPEGSVSTLKIQRTERGDSAVYLCASSRSPFYEQYFGPGTRLTVT.

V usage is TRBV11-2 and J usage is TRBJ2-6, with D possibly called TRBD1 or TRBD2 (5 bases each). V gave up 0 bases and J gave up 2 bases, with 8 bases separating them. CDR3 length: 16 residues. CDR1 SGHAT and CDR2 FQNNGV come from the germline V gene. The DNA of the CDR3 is TGTGCCAGCAGCTTAGATTTGGGGGCTGGGGCCAACGTCCTGACTTTC. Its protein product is CASSLDLGAGANVLTF.

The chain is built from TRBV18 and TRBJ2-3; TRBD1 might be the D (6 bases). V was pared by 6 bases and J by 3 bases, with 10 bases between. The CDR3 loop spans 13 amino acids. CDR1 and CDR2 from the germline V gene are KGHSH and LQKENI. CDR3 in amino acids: CASSLGATDTQYF. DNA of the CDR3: TGTGCCAGCTCCCTGGGGGCAACAGATACGCAGTATTTT.

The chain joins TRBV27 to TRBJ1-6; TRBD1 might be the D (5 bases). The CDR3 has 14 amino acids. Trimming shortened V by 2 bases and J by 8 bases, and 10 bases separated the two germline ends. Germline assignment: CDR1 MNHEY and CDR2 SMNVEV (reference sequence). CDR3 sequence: CASSLNTGYSPLHF. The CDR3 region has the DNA TGTGCCAGCAGTTTAAATACAGGATATTCACCCCTCCACTTT.

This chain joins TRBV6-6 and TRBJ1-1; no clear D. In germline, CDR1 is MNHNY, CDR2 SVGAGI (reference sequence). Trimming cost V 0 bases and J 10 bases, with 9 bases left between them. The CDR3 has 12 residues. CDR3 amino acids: CASSYSTWGAFF. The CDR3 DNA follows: TGTGCCAGCAGTTACTCGACTTGGGGAGCTTTCTTT.

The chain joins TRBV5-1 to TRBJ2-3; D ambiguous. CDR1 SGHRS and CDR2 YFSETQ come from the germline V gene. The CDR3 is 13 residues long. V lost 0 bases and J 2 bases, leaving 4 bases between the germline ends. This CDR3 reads CASSLGSTDTQYF. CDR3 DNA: TGCGCCAGCAGCTTGGGTTCCACAGATACGCAGTATTTT.

CDR3: CASTNTGINTEAFF. CDR3 sequence (DNA): TGCGCCAGCACAAATACCGGGATCAACACTGAAGCTTTCTTT. V is TRBV5-1 and J is TRBJ1-1; D remains ambiguous. The germline V gene encodes CDR1 SGHRS and CDR2 YFSETQ. The CDR3 runs to 14 residues. V was trimmed by 6 bases and J by 2 bases, leaving 14 bases between them. The whole variable domain, filled in from reference TRBV5-1 and TRBJ1-1, reads KAGVTQTPRYLIKTRGQQVTLSCSPISGHRSVSWYQQTPGQGLQFLFEYFSETQRNKGNFPGRFSGRQFSNSRSEMNVSTLELGDSALYLCASTNTGINTEAFFGQGTRLTVV.

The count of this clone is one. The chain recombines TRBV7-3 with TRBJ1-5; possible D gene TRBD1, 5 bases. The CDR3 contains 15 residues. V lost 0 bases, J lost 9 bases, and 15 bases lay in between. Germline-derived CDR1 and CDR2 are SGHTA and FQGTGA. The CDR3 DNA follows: TGTGCCAGCAGCTTAACGTGGTCAGGGAGGAGGCCCCAGCATTTT. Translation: CASSLTWSGRRPQHF.

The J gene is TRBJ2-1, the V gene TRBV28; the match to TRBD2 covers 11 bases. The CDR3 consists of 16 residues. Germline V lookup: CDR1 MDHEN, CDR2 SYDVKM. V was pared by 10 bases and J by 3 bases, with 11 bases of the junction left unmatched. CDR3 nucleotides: TGTGCCACAAAAGGGAACGGACTAGCGGGCTACAATGAGCAGTTCTTC. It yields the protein CATKGNGLAGYNEQFF.

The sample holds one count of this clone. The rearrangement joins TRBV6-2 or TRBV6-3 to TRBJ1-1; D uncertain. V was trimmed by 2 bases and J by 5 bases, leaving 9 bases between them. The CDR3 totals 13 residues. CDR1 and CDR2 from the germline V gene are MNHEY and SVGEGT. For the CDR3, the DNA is TGTGCCAGCAGTTACGGGATGAGGACTGAAGCTTTCTTT. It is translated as CASSYGMRTEAFF.

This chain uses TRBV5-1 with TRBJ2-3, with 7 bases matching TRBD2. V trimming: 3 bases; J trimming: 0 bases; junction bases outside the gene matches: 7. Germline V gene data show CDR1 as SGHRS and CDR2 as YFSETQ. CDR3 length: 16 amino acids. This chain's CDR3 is CASSSDPSGSTDTQYF. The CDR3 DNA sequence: TGCGCCAGCAGCTCGGACCCTAGCGGAAGCACAGATACGCAGTATTTT.

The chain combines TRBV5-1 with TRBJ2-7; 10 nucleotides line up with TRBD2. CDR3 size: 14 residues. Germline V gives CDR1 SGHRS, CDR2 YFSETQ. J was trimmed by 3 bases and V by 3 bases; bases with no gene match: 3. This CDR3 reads CASSYLAGDYEQYF. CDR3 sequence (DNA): TGCGCCAGCAGCTACCTAGCGGGAGACTACGAGCAGTACTTC.

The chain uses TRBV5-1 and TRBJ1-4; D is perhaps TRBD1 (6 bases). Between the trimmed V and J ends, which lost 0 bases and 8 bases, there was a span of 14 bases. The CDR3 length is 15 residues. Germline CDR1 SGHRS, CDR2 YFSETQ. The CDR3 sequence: CASSLEGGSREKLFF. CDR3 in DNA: TGCGCCAGCAGCTTGGAGGGGGGGAGTCGCGAAAAACTGTTTTTT.